One sample yielded the 19 T cell receptor beta chains listed below, sequenced in a study of early T cells in non-severe SARS-CoV-2 infection. TCRdb independently ran MiXCR on the 5' RACE reads; one entry per CDR3 protein. The data contain 83,000 or so distinct CDR3 sequences, about 10% of them singletons. Sample: whole blood, taken at baseline. The receptors stem from an adult who was a healthcare worker with PCR-confirmed SARS-CoV-2 infection or an uninfected control (not recorded which).

The chain couples TRBV20-1 to TRBJ2-7; possible D gene TRBD1, 6 bases. Trimming pared 5 bases from V and 3 bases from J, leaving 17 bases between. The CDR3 consists of 14 residues. Germline V gene sequence: CDR1 DFQATT, CDR2 SNEGSKA (reference sequence). The CDR3 sequence is CSASGEVRNYEQYF. The CDR3 coding sequence is TGCAGTGCTTCAGGGGAAGTTCGGAACTACGAGCAGTACTTC.

This clonotype showed up just a few times. The rearrangement links TRBV27 to TRBJ2-1; 11 bases are shared with TRBD2. Trimming removed 5 bases from V and 9 bases from J; junction bases left unmatched: 6. This CDR3 has 14 amino acids. Germline V gives CDR1 MNHEY, CDR2 SMNVEV (reference sequence). The CDR3 here is CASSPGTSGAEQFF. Written as DNA, the CDR3 is TGTGCCAGCAGTCCGGGGACTAGCGGAGCTGAGCAGTTCTTC.

This sequence joins TRBV5-6 and TRBJ2-6, with a possible D match to TRBD2 (5 bases). Germline CDR1 reads SGHDT; CDR2 reads YYEEEE. This CDR3 region has 16 residues. The germline V and J ends were trimmed by 1 base and 0 bases, with 8 bases remaining between them. CDR3 sequence: CASSLTRASGANVLTF. CDR3 sequence (DNA): TGTGCCAGCAGCTTGACGCGGGCCTCTGGGGCCAACGTCCTGACTTTC.

This clonotype was detected only a few times. The V and J genes are TRBV11-2 and TRBJ1-1; no clear D gene. Germline V gives CDR1 SGHAT, CDR2 FQNNGV. V dropped 4 bases and J dropped 0 bases, with 15 bases sitting between them. This CDR3 has 16 residues. The CDR3 bases are TGTGCCAGCAGCTCCGGACGAGTTTTTGTGAACACTGAAGCTTTCTTT. It translates to CASSSGRVFVNTEAFF.

This clonotype was found many times. This chain joins TRBV3-1 and TRBJ2-3; D gene unclear. The CDR3 has 12 residues. In germline, CDR1 is LGHDT, CDR2 YNNKEL (reference sequence). Trimming pared 2 bases from V and 6 bases from J, leaving 6 bases between. The CDR3 here is CASSQRSDTQYF. The CDR3 region has the DNA TGTGCCAGCAGCCAAAGATCCGATACGCAGTATTTT.

This clonotype has more than one count but fewer than ten. The chain links TRBV2 to TRBJ2-5; 8 bases map to TRBD1. CDR3 length: 13 residues. The J segment lost 4 bases and the V segment lost 6 bases, leaving 4 bases of the junction unmatched. Germline V gene data show CDR1 as SNHLY and CDR2 as FYNNEI. The CDR3, as DNA: TGTGCCAGCAGGCGGACAGGGTCAGAGACCCAGTACTTC. This codes for CASRRTGSETQYF.

This clonotype was seen only a few times. The chain uses TRBV7-8 and TRBJ2-7; D call uncertain. CDR3 length: 13 amino acids. The V end was cut by 5 bases, the J end by 0 bases, with 8 bases between. Germline V gene lookup returns CDR1 SGHVS and CDR2 FQNEAQ. The CDR3 loop is CASSPLSSYEQYF. In DNA form, the CDR3 reads TGTGCCAGCAGCCCCCTTAGCTCCTACGAGCAGTACTTC.

A remark on this clonotype: This CDR3 fails to terminate in the conserved phenylalanine or tryptophan, so it likely reflects a read error. The CDR3 protein is CASSLDRQISSYNSPLHS. CDR3 nucleotide sequence: TGTGCCAGCAGCTTAGATCGACAGATTAGCTCCTATAATTCACCCCTCCACTCT. The rearrangement joins TRBV11-2 to TRBJ1-6, with D possibly being TRBD1 (5 bases). The ends were cut back, 0 bases at V and 0 bases at J, with 12 bases in the middle. The V gene's germline CDR1 is SGHAT and CDR2 FQNNGV. The CDR3 contains 18 residues.

This chain joins TRBV3-1 and TRBJ2-1; TRBD2 matches 8 bases. CDR3 length equals 15 residues. V shed 0 bases and J 10 bases; nucleotides not matched to a gene: 8. Germline lookup yields CDR1 LGHDT and CDR2 YNNKEL (reference sequence). The CDR3 reads CASSQDPAGAREQFF. The CDR3, as DNA: TGTGCCAGCAGCCAAGATCCAGCGGGAGCTAGAGAGCAGTTCTTC.

This clonotype came up a few times. This chain joins TRBV7-3 and TRBJ2-5, with D possibly matching TRBD2 (6 bases). V was shortened by 5 bases and J by 5 bases, with 12 bases between the two germline ends. Germline loops: CDR1 SGHTA, CDR2 FQGTGA. The CDR3 has 13 amino acids. CDR3 sequence (DNA): TGTGCCAGCAGCCGAAGCGGGTTGGAGACCCAGTACTTC. This encodes CASSRSGLETQYF.

The CDR3 protein is CASSQRGAGYTF. In DNA, the CDR3 is TGTGCCAGCAGCCAGCGGGGCGCCGGCTACACCTTC. The chain links TRBV3-1 to TRBJ1-2; tentatively, D is TRBD1 (5 bases). The V end lost 3 bases, the J end lost 8 bases, and 10 bases lay between the germline ends. The CDR3 extends over 12 amino acids. CDR1 LGHDT and CDR2 YNNKEL come from the germline V gene (reference sequence).

This clonotype showed up many times. The genes are TRBV29-1 and TRBJ2-2; D unresolved. The CDR3 totals 11 residues. The germline CDR1 and CDR2 sequences are SQVTM and ANQGSEA. With 7 bases removed from V and 4 bases from J, the gap between germline ends came to 7 bases. The CDR3 protein is CSAISTGELFF. CDR3 nucleotide sequence: TGCAGCGCCATATCCACCGGGGAGCTGTTTTTT.

This clonotype has a handful of counts. The junction differs from germline at one of its ends, possibly a read error. This chain connects TRBV12-3 or TRBV12-4 to TRBJ1-3, with D perhaps matching TRBD1 (6 bases). The CDR3 is 18 amino acids. The CDR3 loop reads CANSIGGAGYSSGNTIYF. As DNA, the CDR3 is TGTGCCAACAGTATTGGGGGGGCGGGATACAGCTCTGGAAACACCATATATTTT.

The V call is TRBV20-1, the J call TRBJ2-7; D uncertain. The germline V gene has CDR1 DFQATT and CDR2 SNEGSKA (reference sequence). The CDR3 sequence is 10 residues long. Trimming left V 6 bases short and J 0 bases short, with 3 bases between. The CDR3 sequence is CSADSYEQYF. In DNA, the CDR3 is TGCAGTGCAGACTCCTACGAGCAGTACTTC.

The chain combines TRBV19 with TRBJ2-2, with 11 bases fitting TRBD1. The CDR3 spans 17 residues. The junction had 9 bases not matched to a gene; V was cut back by 2 bases and J by 7 bases. Per the germline V gene, CDR1 is LNHDA and CDR2 is SQIVND (reference sequence). CDR3 in amino acids: CASSISAGQGAGGELFF. CDR3 nucleotides: TGTGCCAGTAGTATATCCGCTGGACAGGGGGCCGGCGGGGAGCTGTTTTTT.

This clonotype came up a few times. The chain recombines TRBV7-9 with TRBJ2-5; 9 nucleotides agree with TRBD2. There are 16 residues in the CDR3. Germline-derived CDR1 and CDR2 are SEHNR and FQNEAQ (reference sequence). Trimming removed 9 bases from V and 8 bases from J; junction bases left unmatched: 19. CDR3 bases: TGTGCCAGTCCAGGCCCTAGCGGGAACGTACTCGGCACCCAGTACTTC. This translates into CASPGPSGNVLGTQYF.

The rearrangement uses TRBV27 and TRBJ2-1; perhaps TRBD2 as D (5 bases). The CDR3 is made up of 13 amino acids. Trimming cost V 3 bases and J 4 bases, with 7 bases left between them. Germline lookup yields CDR1 MNHEY and CDR2 SMNVEV (reference sequence). CDR3 residues: CASSFDYYNEQFF. Here the CDR3 DNA reads TGTGCCAGCAGTTTCGACTATTACAATGAGCAGTTCTTC.

The chain recombines TRBV28 with TRBJ1-2; TRBD1 aligns across 7 bases. Germline lookup yields CDR1 MDHEN and CDR2 SYDVKM. V lost 4 bases to trimming and J lost 6 bases; unmatched junction nucleotides: 14. The CDR3 runs to 16 residues. CDR3 sequence reads: CASSWDSPQLSNGYTF. The CDR3 DNA sequence: TGTGCCAGCAGTTGGGACAGCCCGCAGCTATCGAATGGCTACACCTTC.

This clonotype was observed a few times. The gene calls are TRBV3-1 and TRBJ2-1, with 13 bases aligning to TRBD2. Germline loops: CDR1 LGHDT, CDR2 YNNKEL (reference sequence). Trimming removed 4 bases from V and 8 bases from J; junction bases left unmatched: 5. CDR3 length equals 15 residues. Written as DNA, the CDR3 is TGTGCCAGCAGCCCGACTAGCGGGAGGAGGGATGAGCAGTTCTTC. Its translation: CASSPTSGRRDEQFF.